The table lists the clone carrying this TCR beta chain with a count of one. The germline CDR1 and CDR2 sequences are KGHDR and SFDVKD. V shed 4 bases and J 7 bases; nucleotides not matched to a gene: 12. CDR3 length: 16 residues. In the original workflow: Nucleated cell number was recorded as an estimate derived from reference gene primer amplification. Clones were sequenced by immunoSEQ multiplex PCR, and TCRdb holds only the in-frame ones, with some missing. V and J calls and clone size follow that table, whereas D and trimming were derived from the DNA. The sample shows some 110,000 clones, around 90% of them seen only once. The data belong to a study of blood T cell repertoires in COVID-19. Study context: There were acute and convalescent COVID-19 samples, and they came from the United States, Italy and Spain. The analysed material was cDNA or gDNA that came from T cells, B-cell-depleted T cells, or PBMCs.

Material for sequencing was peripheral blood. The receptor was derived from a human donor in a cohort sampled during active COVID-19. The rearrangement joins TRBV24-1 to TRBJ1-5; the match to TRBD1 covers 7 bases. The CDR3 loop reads CATSDRTGVNDQPQHF. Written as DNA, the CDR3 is TGTGCCACCAGTGACCGAACAGGGGTTAACGACCAGCCCCAGCATTTT.